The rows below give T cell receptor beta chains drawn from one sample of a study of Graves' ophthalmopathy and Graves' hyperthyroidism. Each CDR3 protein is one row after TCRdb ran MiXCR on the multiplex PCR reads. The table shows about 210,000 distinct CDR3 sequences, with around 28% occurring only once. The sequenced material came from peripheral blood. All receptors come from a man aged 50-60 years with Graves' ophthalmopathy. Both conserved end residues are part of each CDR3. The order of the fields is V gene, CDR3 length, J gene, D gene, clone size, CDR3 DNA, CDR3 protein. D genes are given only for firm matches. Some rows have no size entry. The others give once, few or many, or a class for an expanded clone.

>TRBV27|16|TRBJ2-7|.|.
TGTGCCAGCAGTTTCCTTCGGTCGGTAGACTCCTACGAGCAGTACTTC
CASSFLRSVDSYEQYF
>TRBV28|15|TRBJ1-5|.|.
TGTGCCAGCAGTTTTTGGGAGGGGGATCATCAGCCCCAGCATTTT
CASSFWEGDHQPQHF
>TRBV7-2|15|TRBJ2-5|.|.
TGTGCCAGCAGCTTAAATCCGGGACTCGGAGAGACCCAGTACTTC
CASSLNPGLGETQYF
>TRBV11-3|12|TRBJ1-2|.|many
TGTGCCAGCAGCCCAGGGACGGACGGCTACACCTTC
CASSPGTDGYTF
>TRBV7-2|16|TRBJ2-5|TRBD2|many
TGTGCCAGCATTCGTAAGAGCGGGAGGGTGTCGGAGACCCAGTACTTC
CASIRKSGRVSETQYF
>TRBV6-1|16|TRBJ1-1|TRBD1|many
TGTGCCAGCAGTGAAAGTTTTTGGACAGGGAGCACTGAAGCTTTCTTT
CASSESFWTGSTEAFF
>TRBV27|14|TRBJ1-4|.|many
TGTGCCAGCAGACAGGGACCTCTATACGAAAAACTGTTTTTT
CASRQGPLYEKLFF
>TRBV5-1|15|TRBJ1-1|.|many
TGCGCCAGCAGCGTAAACGGGGGTGACAACACTGAAGCTTTCTTT
CASSVNGGDNTEAFF
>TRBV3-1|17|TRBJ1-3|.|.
TGTGCCAGCAGCCAAGATATTCGGATATCCTCTGGAAACACCATATATTTT
CASSQDIRISSGNTIYF
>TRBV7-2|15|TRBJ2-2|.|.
TGTGCCAGCAGCTTACAGGGTGCAAACACCGGGGAGCTGTTTTTT
CASSLQGANTGELFF
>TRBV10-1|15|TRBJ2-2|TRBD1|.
TGCGCCAGCATGAGGGGACAGGGGAGTACCGGGGAGCTGTTTTTT
CASMRGQGSTGELFF
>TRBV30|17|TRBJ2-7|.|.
TGTGCCTGGAGTGTACGGGATTCGGGCAGGCAATTATACGAGCAGTACTTC
CAWSVRDSGRQLYEQYF
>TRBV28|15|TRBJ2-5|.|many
TGTGCCAGCAGAAATTCAGGACAGCGGCAAGAGACCCAGTACTTC
CASRNSGQRQETQYF
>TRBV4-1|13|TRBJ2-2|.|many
TGCGCCAGCAGCCAAGAATCTCCCGGGGAGCTGTTTTTT
CASSQESPGELFF
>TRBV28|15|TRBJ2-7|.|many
TGTGCCAGCAGCCCCACCGGGGGGCAGGGGCTCGAGCAGTACTTC
CASSPTGGQGLEQYF
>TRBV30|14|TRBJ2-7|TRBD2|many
TGTGCCTGGAGGACTAGCGGGAGGGGGAACGAGCAGTACTTC
CAWRTSGRGNEQYF
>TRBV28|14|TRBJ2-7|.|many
TGTGCCAGCAGTTTTGAACAGCCATCCTACGAGCAGTACTTC
CASSFEQPSYEQYF
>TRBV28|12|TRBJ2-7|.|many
TGTGCCAGCAGTGAGCGAAGATACGAGCAGTACTTC
CASSERRYEQYF
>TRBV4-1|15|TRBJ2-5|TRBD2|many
TGCGCCAGCAGCCAAGTTCCGCGGGAGCAAGAGACCCAGTACTTC
CASSQVPREQETQYF
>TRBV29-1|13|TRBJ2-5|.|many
TGCAGCGTTGAATATCGGGTCCAAGAGACCCAGTACTTC
CSVEYRVQETQYF
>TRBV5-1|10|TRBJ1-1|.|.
TGCGCCAGGCCGAACACTGAAGCTTTCTTT
CARPNTEAFF
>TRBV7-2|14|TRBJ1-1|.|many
TGTGCCAGCAGCTTCGACAGATCCTACACTGAAGCTTTCTTT
CASSFDRSYTEAFF
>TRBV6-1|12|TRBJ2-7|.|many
TGTGCCAGCAGTAGTGGGGGCGCCGAGCAGTACTTC
CASSSGGAEQYF
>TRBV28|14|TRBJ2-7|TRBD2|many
TGTGCCAGCAGGAGTAGCGGGAGGACTTACGAGCAGTACTTC
CASRSSGRTYEQYF
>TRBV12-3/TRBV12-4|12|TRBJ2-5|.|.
TGTGCCAGCAGTTTAGAGTTAGAGACCCAGTACTTC
CASSLELETQYF
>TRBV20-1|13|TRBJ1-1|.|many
TGCAGTGCTAGTGAAGGACAGAACACTGAAGCTTTCTTT
CSASEGQNTEAFF
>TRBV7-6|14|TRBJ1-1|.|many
TGTGCCAGCAGCCGCCACCCTGAGAACACTGAAGCTTTCTTT
CASSRHPENTEAFF
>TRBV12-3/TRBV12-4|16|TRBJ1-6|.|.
TGTGCCAGCAGTTTGACCGCACAGGGTTCCGGTTCACCCCTCCACTTT
CASSLTAQGSGSPLHF
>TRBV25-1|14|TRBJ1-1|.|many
TGTGCCAGCAGTGGGGAGAGCATGAACACTGAAGCTTTCTTT
CASSGESMNTEAFF
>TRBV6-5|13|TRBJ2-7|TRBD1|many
TGTGCCAGCAGTCGGACAGGGGTCCACGAGCAGTACTTC
CASSRTGVHEQYF
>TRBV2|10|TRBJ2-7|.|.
TGTGCCAGTGGGACTCTTAGACAGTACTTC
CASGTLRQYF
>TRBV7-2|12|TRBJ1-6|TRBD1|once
TGTGCCAGCGGACAGGCCAATTCACCCCTCCACTTT
CASGQANSPLHF
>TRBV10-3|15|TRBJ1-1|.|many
TGTGCCATCAGTGAGTCAACAGGGTGGGGAGATAACGCTTTCTTT
CAISESTGWGDNAFF
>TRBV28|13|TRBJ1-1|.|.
TGTGCCAGCAAGGGGGTACAGGTCACTGAAGCTTTCTTT
CASKGVQVTEAFF
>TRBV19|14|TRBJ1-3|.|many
TGTGCCAGTAGCGCACAGAGCTCTGGAAACACCATATATTTT
CASSAQSSGNTIYF
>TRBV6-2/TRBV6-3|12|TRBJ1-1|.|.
TGTGCCAGCAGTCATCAACAGGAGAGAGCTTTCTTT
CASSHQQERAFF
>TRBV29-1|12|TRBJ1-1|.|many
TGCAGCGTTGTACAGGGGAACACTGAAGCTTTCTTT
CSVVQGNTEAFF
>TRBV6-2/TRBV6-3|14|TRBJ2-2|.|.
TGTGCCAGCTGTTTGACCTATGGGATCTGGGAGCTGTTTTTT
CASCLTYGIWELFF
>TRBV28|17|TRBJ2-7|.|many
TGTGCCAGCAGTTTGCCCGGCCAGACGGGTTGGGTCTACGAGCAGTACTTC
CASSLPGQTGWVYEQYF
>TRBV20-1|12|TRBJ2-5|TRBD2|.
TGCAGTGCTGGCGGGACTAAAGAGACCCAGTACTTC
CSAGGTKETQYF
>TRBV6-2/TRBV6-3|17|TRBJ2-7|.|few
TGTGCCAGCAGTCTCACCTCTTTGCGACCTAGCTCCTACGAGCAGTACTTC
CASSLTSLRPSSYEQYF
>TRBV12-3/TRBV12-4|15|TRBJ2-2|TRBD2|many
TGTGCCAGCAGCAATAGCGGGAAGAACACCGGGGAGCTGTTTTTT
CASSNSGKNTGELFF
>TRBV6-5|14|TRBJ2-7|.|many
TGTGCCAGCAATCGATATAGAGGGGCGGGCGAGCAGTACTTC
CASNRYRGAGEQYF
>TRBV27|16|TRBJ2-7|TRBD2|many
TGTGCCAGCATTGGAGTCGGGACTAGCGGAGTATACGAGCAGTACTTC
CASIGVGTSGVYEQYF
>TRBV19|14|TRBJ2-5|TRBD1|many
TGTGCCAGTAGTATCGACAGGGGGACGGGGACCCAGTACTTC
CASSIDRGTGTQYF
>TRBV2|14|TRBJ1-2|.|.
TGTGCCAGCAGTGAGTCAGGGGATCGTGATGGCTACACCTTC
CASSESGDRDGYTF
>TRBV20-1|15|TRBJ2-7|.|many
TGCAGTGCTAGAGATCCGGAGCGGGCGACCTACGAGCAGTACTTC
CSARDPERATYEQYF
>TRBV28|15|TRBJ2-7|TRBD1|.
TGTGCCAGCAGTTTAAGGCAGGGGGTTCCCTACGAGCAGTACTTC
CASSLRQGVPYEQYF
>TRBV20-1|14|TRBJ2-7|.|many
TGCAGTGCTAGAGATAGGCTAGTGTCCTACGAGCAGTACTTC
CSARDRLVSYEQYF
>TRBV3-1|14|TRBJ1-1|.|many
TGTGCCAGCAGCCAACCAACAGGGAGGACTGAAGCTTTCTTT
CASSQPTGRTEAFF
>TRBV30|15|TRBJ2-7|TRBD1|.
TGTGCCTGGAGTGATCCGGGACAGGGAGCCTACGAGCAGTACTTC
CAWSDPGQGAYEQYF
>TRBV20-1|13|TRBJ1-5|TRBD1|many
TGCAGTGCTGGGACAGGAATCAATCAGCCCCAGCATTTT
CSAGTGINQPQHF
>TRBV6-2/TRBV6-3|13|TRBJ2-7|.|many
TGTGCCACCGGAAGGGGGGTCGAGGACGAGCAGTACTTC
CATGRGVEDEQYF
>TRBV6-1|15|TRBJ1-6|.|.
TGTGCCAGCAGTGAAGCGCCAGGGGCTAATTCACCCCTCCACTTT
CASSEAPGANSPLHF
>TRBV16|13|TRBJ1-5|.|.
TGTGCCAGCAGCCAAATAAGGGGCCAGCCCCAGCATTTT
CASSQIRGQPQHF
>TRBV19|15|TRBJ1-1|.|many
TGTGCCAGTAGATCGGGCGTACAGGGTAGGGCTGAAGCTTTCTTT
CASRSGVQGRAEAFF
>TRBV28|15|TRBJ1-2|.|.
TGTGCCAGCAGGGCAGGGCAAGACAGCAACCATGGCTACACCTTC
CASRAGQDSNHGYTF
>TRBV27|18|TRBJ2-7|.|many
TGTGCCAGCAGTTGGACAGGGGGCCAAGCGGGAGGGCCATGGGAGCAGTACTTC
CASSWTGGQAGGPWEQYF
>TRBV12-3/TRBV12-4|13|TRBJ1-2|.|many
TGTGCCAGCGATTGGGACGGTAACTATGGCTACACCTTC
CASDWDGNYGYTF